The source of this TCR beta chain is a study of memory CD4+ T cells and cytomegalovirus serostatus. Study details: Donors were healthy Belgian adults, some 10 CMV seropositive and 24 seronegative. Whole-study findings and limits: Median bootstrapped AUC for CMV status was around 0.95 originally, 0.85 to 0.92 US-trained.

A word on this clone: Its cognate antigen is unknown.

Single viable CD3+CD4+CD8-CD45RO+ cells were sorted as the memory CD4+ T cells. Serum IgG to CMV pp150, pp28, p38 and p52 defined serostatus. Per the original data handling: After removing out-of-frame reads, around 2,000,000 distinct TCRbeta sequences remained. The repertoire was sequenced with immunoSEQ multiplex PCR; TCRdb's copy has only in-frame clones and lacks some. The V and J calls and the clone size are those of that table, but D and trimming were determined from the DNA. Among 40,000 or so clones listed, over 60% were seen once. The CDR3 is 13 residues long. Germline loops: CDR1 MNHEY, CDR2 SMNVEV (reference sequence). Trimming shortened V by 4 bases and J by 4 bases, and 10 bases separated the two germline ends.

The V and J genes are TRBV27 and TRBJ1-1; a possible D gene is TRBD1 (5 bases). The TCR was taken from an adult in good health and CMV-seronegative. The specimen was memory CD4+ T cells from blood. DNA for the CDR3: TGTGCCAGCAGTTACCCGGGGGGCACTGAAGCTTTCTTT. Its protein is CASSYPGGTEAFF.